One sample yielded the 24 T cell receptor beta chains listed below, sequenced in a study of neurological immune-mediated disorders (dated by TCRdb to 2018 to 2020). Library prep was done by 5' RACE. Sequencing used an Illumina HiSeq 2500. The public reads were quality trimmed at Q25 with fastp and then assembled into clones with MiXCR by TCRdb, keeping productive beta chains. Rows merge per CDR3 protein into single entries with the most common DNA and genes. For this sample the table gives tens of thousands of distinct CDR3 sequences, of which around a tenth were detected only once. Of the sample, approximately 6.3% is held by the ten largest clones. Material: PBMCs. These receptors came from a woman aged 25 to 45 with HTLV-1-associated myelopathy (HAM/TSP).

CDR3 DNA sequence: TGCGCCAGCAGCTTAGAAGAGCCTCCTCAGAGCTACACCTTC. Protein sequence: CASSLEEPPQSYTF. The genes are TRBV5-1 and TRBJ1-2, with D unresolved. Germline V gene sequence: CDR1 SGHRS, CDR2 YFSETQ. V lost 2 bases and J lost 9, with 17 bases in between. CDR3 length: 14 residues. The variable domain in full, with the rest retrieved from reference TRBV5-1 and TRBJ1-2, is KAGVTQTPRYLIKTRGQQVTLSCSPISGHRSVSWYQQTPGQGLQFLFEYFSETQRNKGNFPGRFSGRQFSNSRSEMNVSTLELGDSALYLCASSLEEPPQSYTFGSGTRLTVV.

In this sample, this clonotype turned up many times. The chain joins TRBV7-9 to TRBJ1-6; 8 bases match TRBD1. The CDR3 has 17 amino acids. V shed 2 bases and J 8 bases; nucleotides not matched to a gene: 11. Germline assignment: CDR1 SEHNR and CDR2 FQNEAQ (reference sequence). The CDR3 bases are TGTGCCAGCAGCTTAAGGGGAGCAGGGGGCATTGATTCACCCCTCCACTTT. It is translated as CASSLRGAGGIDSPLHF.

This clonotype showed up many times. The genes are TRBV10-3 and TRBJ1-6; TRBD1 aligns across 7 bases. The V gene's germline CDR1 is ENHRY and CDR2 SYGVKD. The J segment lost 10 bases and the V segment lost 10 bases, leaving 13 bases of the junction unmatched. The CDR3 sequence is 14 residues long. CDR3 in DNA: TGTGCCACCGAAACGACAGGGACTGGGTCACCCCTCCACTTT. Its translation: CATETTGTGSPLHF.

This clonotype was recorded many times. The V call is TRBV4-2, the J call TRBJ2-7; D may be TRBD1 (5 bases). The CDR3 is made up of 15 amino acids. Trimming removed 1 base from V and 2 bases from J, with 12 bases in between. The germline CDR1 and CDR2 sequences are LGHNA and YNFKEQ. CDR3 loop: CASSQGAGNTYEQYF. DNA for the CDR3: TGTGCCAGCAGCCAAGGGGCAGGGAATACCTACGAGCAGTACTTC.

V and J are TRBV19 and TRBJ1-1; weak D call: TRBD1 (5 bases). V lost 4 bases and J 6 bases, leaving 9 bases between the germline ends. Germline assignment: CDR1 LNHDA and CDR2 SQIVND (reference sequence). This CDR3 is built from 12 residues. DNA of the CDR3: TGTGCCAGTAGTACTTCGGGGCCTGAAGCTTTCTTT. Amino acid sequence: CASSTSGPEAFF.

This clonotype was recorded many times. The CDR3 protein is CASSSGTLYEQYF. The CDR3 coding sequence is TGCGCCAGCAGCTCCGGGACACTTTACGAGCAGTACTTC. The rearrangement uses TRBV5-1 and TRBJ2-7, with a tentative D call TRBD1 (6 bases). In germline, CDR1 is SGHRS, CDR2 YFSETQ. With 3 bases removed from V and 4 bases from J, the gap between germline ends came to 11 bases. CDR3 length: 13 amino acids.

Many counts were recorded for this clonotype. The rearrangement uses TRBV20-1 and TRBJ1-1, with a possible D match to TRBD1 (5 bases). Trimming removed 3 bases from V and 7 bases from J, with 18 bases in between. There are 14 residues in the CDR3. Germline CDR1 and CDR2: DFQATT and SNEGSKA (reference sequence). The DNA of the CDR3 is TGCAGTGCTAGGAATTTCGGGGGTGGAATTGAAGCTTTCTTT. Amino acids: CSARNFGGGIEAFF.

This clonotype has a count of ten or more. The chain joins TRBV7-9 to TRBJ2-1; 10 bases match TRBD2. Losses at the gene ends were 3 bases for V and 5 bases for J; bases not matched to a gene: 10. Germline V CDR1 and CDR2: SEHNR, FQNEAQ (reference sequence). The CDR3 contains 17 residues. The CDR3 spells CASSFDGAGGRHNEQFF. The DNA of the CDR3 is TGTGCCAGCAGCTTCGATGGAGCGGGGGGGCGGCACAATGAGCAGTTCTTC.

This clonotype occurred many times. The V call is TRBV5-1, the J call TRBJ2-1; D unresolved. The CDR3 consists of 15 residues. The V gene lost 2 bases and the J gene lost 0 bases, with 9 bases spanning the gap. The germline gives CDR1 SGHRS, CDR2 YFSETQ. CDR3 protein: CASSLEQSSYNEQFF. CDR3 sequence (DNA): TGCGCCAGCAGCTTAGAACAAAGCTCCTACAATGAGCAGTTCTTC. Complete variable domain (other parts from reference TRBV5-1 and TRBJ2-1): KAGVTQTPRYLIKTRGQQVTLSCSPISGHRSVSWYQQTPGQGLQFLFEYFSETQRNKGNFPGRFSGRQFSNSRSEMNVSTLELGDSALYLCASSLEQSSYNEQFFGPGTRLTVL.

Many counts were recorded for this clonotype. The chain employs TRBV20-1 and TRBJ2-1; D is perhaps TRBD2 (6 bases). The V gene lost 5 bases and the J gene lost 0 bases, with 11 bases spanning the gap. There are 14 residues in the CDR3. CDR1 and CDR2 from the germline V gene are DFQATT and SNEGSKA (reference sequence). The CDR3, as DNA: TGCAGTGCTGGGACTCTGAGCTCCTACAATGAGCAGTTCTTC. It codes for CSAGTLSSYNEQFF.

With respect to this clonotype: The junction differs from germline at one of its ends, possibly a read error. The J gene is TRBJ1-1, the V gene TRBV14; 7 nucleotides line up with TRBD1. Germline CDR1 SGHDN, CDR2 FVKESK. This CDR3 is built from 17 residues. The CDR3 DNA reads TGTGCCAGCAGCGCCTATCTACTACAGGGGACTAACACTGAAGCTTTATTT. It specifies CASSAYLLQGTNTEALF.

At least ten counts were recorded for this clonotype. The chain recombines TRBV3-1 with TRBJ1-6; D uncertain. CDR3 length equals 17 residues. The V gene lost 4 bases and the J gene lost 0 bases, with 13 bases spanning the gap. Germline CDR1 is LGHDT and CDR2 is YNNKEL (reference sequence). For the CDR3, the DNA is TGTGCCAGCAGCCGACGAGGAACGAGCTCCTATAATTCACCCCTCCACTTT. Translation gives CASSRRGTSSYNSPLHF.

Ten or more counts support this clonotype. This rearrangement joins TRBV5-1 to TRBJ1-3, with D unclear. Germline-derived CDR1 and CDR2 are SGHRS and YFSETQ. The CDR3 length is 15 residues. V was cut by 1 base and J by 0 bases, with 8 bases left in between. The DNA of the CDR3 is TGCGCCAGCAGCTTGTCAATGACCTCTGGAAACACCATATATTTT. Its translation is CASSLSMTSGNTIYF. Together with reference TRBV5-1 and TRBJ1-3, the CDR3 gives the full variable domain: KAGVTQTPRYLIKTRGQQVTLSCSPISGHRSVSWYQQTPGQGLQFLFEYFSETQRNKGNFPGRFSGRQFSNSRSEMNVSTLELGDSALYLCASSLSMTSGNTIYFGEGSWLTVV.

In its sample, this clonotype ranks as medium-sized. At one end, the junction sequence differs from germline, possibly due to a read error. The genes are TRBV10-3 and TRBJ2-7, with D hard to call. The CDR3 covers 13 residues. Germline V gives CDR1 ENHRY, CDR2 SYGVKD. CDR3 amino acids: CAISVKLSSEQYF. For the CDR3, the DNA is TGTGCCATCAGTGTAAAGCTATCCTCCGAGCAGTACTTC.

This clonotype has ten or more counts. The chain has TRBV19 and TRBJ1-2; D is unclear. V lost 3 bases and J 2 bases, leaving 16 bases between the germline ends. In germline, CDR1 is LNHDA, CDR2 SQIVND (reference sequence). This CDR3 has 16 amino acids. CDR3 residues: CASSITPFADNYGYTF. The DNA for the CDR3 is TGTGCCAGTAGTATTACCCCTTTTGCAGACAACTATGGCTACACCTTC.

This clonotype was counted at least ten times. The chain links TRBV6-5 to TRBJ1-1; the D is unclear. Trimming left V 6 bases short and J 1 base short, with 15 bases between. The germline V gene has CDR1 MNHEY and CDR2 SVGAGI. The CDR3 is made up of 15 amino acids. CDR3 in amino acids: CASSLTYAPNTEAFF. The DNA of the CDR3 is TGTGCCAGCAGCCTAACTTACGCACCGAACACTGAAGCTTTCTTT.

This clonotype was counted many times. The V and J genes are TRBV20-1 and TRBJ1-2; D is unresolved. The germline V gene has CDR1 DFQATT and CDR2 SNEGSKA (reference sequence). The V end was cut by 3 bases, the J end by 6 bases, with 20 bases between. The CDR3 runs 15 residues. The CDR3 region is CSASSGPNLRDGYTF. CDR3 bases: TGCAGTGCTAGCTCCGGGCCCAATTTGCGAGATGGCTACACCTTC.

By share of the sample, this clonotype is medium-sized (0.01 to 0.1%). V gene TRBV20-1 combines with J gene TRBJ2-3, with 10 bases identical to TRBD2. After removal of 5 bases from V and 4 bases from J, the junction contained 6 bases not matched to a gene. Germline assignment: CDR1 DFQATT and CDR2 SNEGSKA (reference sequence). This CDR3 spans 14 amino acids. The CDR3 loop reads CSAEKAGGSDTQYF. The CDR3 DNA sequence: TGCAGTGCTGAAAAAGCGGGGGGGTCAGATACGCAGTATTTT.

With regard to this clonotype: This sequence may be a read error, since a much larger clone differs from it by one base. This chain connects TRBV11-2 to TRBJ1-5, with D possibly TRBD1 on 5 matching bases. The CDR3 extends over 15 amino acids. Between the trimmed V and J ends, which lost 5 bases and 0 bases, there was a span of 11 bases. Germline V gene sequence: CDR1 SGHAT, CDR2 FQNNGV. CDR3 coding DNA: TGTGCCAGCAGCGGGGGATGGAATAGCAATCAGCCCCAGCATTTT. Its protein product is CASSGGWNSNQPQHF. The complete variable domain, with remaining parts taken from reference TRBV11-2 and TRBJ1-5, reads EAGVAQSPRYKIIEKRQSVAFWCNPISGHATLYWYQQILGQGPKLLIQFQNNGVVDDSQLPKDRFSAERLKGVDSTLKIQPAKLEDSAVYLCASSGGWNSNQPQHFGDGTRLSIL.

This clonotype has just one count. The genes are TRBV27 and TRBJ2-5; D ambiguous. The germline V gene has CDR1 MNHEY and CDR2 SMNVEV (reference sequence). The CDR3 spans 14 residues. V was cut by 6 bases and J by 5 bases, with 16 bases left in between. The CDR3 is CASSCWWVGETQYF. DNA for the CDR3: TGTGCCAGCAGCTGCTGGTGGGTTGGGGAGACCCAGTACTTC.

This clonotype was seen many times. The genes are TRBV20-1 and TRBJ1-4, with 7 bases that match TRBD1. With V trimmed by 4 bases and J by 4 bases, 12 bases remained unmatched. The germline V gene encodes CDR1 DFQATT and CDR2 SNEGSKA (reference sequence). This CDR3 comprises 16 residues. The CDR3: CSATVNRGINNEKLFF. CDR3 DNA: TGCAGTGCTACCGTAAACAGGGGTATCAATAATGAAAAACTGTTTTTT.

This clonotype appeared many times. The rearrangement joins TRBV20-1 to TRBJ1-1, with no clear D. Trimming shortened V by 0 bases and J by 2 bases, and 10 bases separated the two germline ends. The CDR3 is 14 residues long. Germline V gene data show CDR1 as DFQATT and CDR2 as SNEGSKA (reference sequence). CDR3 DNA sequence: TGCAGTGCTAGAGATCCTACGAGAAACACTGAAGCTTTCTTT. This sequence encodes CSARDPTRNTEAFF.

This clonotype has ten or more counts. V and J are TRBV10-3 and TRBJ1-6; TRBD1 is a possible D gene (6 bases). The CDR3 length is 13 residues. V was shortened by 3 bases and J by 10 bases, with 10 bases between the two germline ends. Looked up from germline, CDR1 is ENHRY and CDR2 is SYGVKD. The CDR3 reads CAISDYRESPLHF. Written as DNA, the CDR3 is TGTGCCATCAGTGATTACAGGGAGTCACCCCTCCACTTT.

In this sample, this clonotype is medium-sized. This chain connects TRBV12-3 or TRBV12-4 to TRBJ1-4; D is uncertain. V shed 5 bases and J shed 7 bases, with 8 bases lying between them. The CDR3 has 12 residues. CDR3 amino acids: CASSQTSEKLFF. The DNA of the CDR3 is TGTGCCAGCAGTCAGACCAGTGAAAAACTGTTTTTT.